Listed here are 15 T cell receptor beta chains from one sample, sequenced in a study of T cell responses to AZD1222 COVID-19 vaccine. Using immunoSEQ multiplex PCR, the repertoire was profiled, and TCRdb retains in-frame clones only, with some absent. The sample records some 120,000 clones, 89% being singletons. Sequences were derived from peripheral blood, sampled on day 0 of AZD1222 vaccination. All receptors derive from an adult in good health.

The chain has TRBV5-5 and TRBJ2-7; no clear D. The CDR3 runs to 12 residues. The germline V gene encodes CDR1 SGHKS and CDR2 YYEKEE (reference sequence). V was shortened by 3 bases and J by 2 bases, with 6 bases between the two germline ends. The CDR3 DNA reads TGTGCCAGCAGCTCGACAACCTACGAGCAGTACTTC. It translates to CASSSTTYEQYF.

This clone was observed a single time. The chain uses TRBV6-5 and TRBJ1-1; D ambiguous. Germline assignment: CDR1 MNHEY and CDR2 SVGAGI. Trimming removed 10 bases from V and 1 base from J, with 7 bases in between. The CDR3 length is 11 residues. CDR3 sequence: CATWGNTEAFF. CDR3 in DNA: TGTGCCACCTGGGGGAACACTGAAGCTTTCTTT.

The chain employs TRBV6-5 and TRBJ1-5, with TRBD1 matching over 7 bases. The CDR3 sequence is 13 residues long. Germline trimming cut 6 bases from V and 2 bases from J; bases unmatched to any gene: 1. Germline lookup yields CDR1 MNHEY and CDR2 SVGAGI. The DNA for the CDR3 is TGTGCCAGCAGCCAGGGGGGCAATCAGCCCCAGCATTTT. It specifies CASSQGGNQPQHF.

This chain uses TRBV15 with TRBJ2-6, with 8 bases that match TRBD2. Trimming at V came to 3 bases and at J to 4 bases, leaving 5 bases not matched to a gene. Germline V gene lookup returns CDR1 LNHNV and CDR2 YYDKDF (reference sequence). This CDR3 spans 16 amino acids. The CDR3 here is CATSRAGGSGANVLTF. The CDR3 region has the DNA TGTGCCACCAGCAGGGCGGGGGGTTCAGGGGCCAACGTCCTGACTTTC. Supplemented by reference TRBV15 and TRBJ2-6, the full variable domain reads DAMVIQNPRYQVTQFGKPVTLSCSQTLNHNVMYWYQQKSSQAPKLLFHYYDKDFNNEADTPDNFQSRRPNTSFCFLDIRSPGLGDTAMYLCATSRAGGSGANVLTFGAGSRLTVL.

The gene calls are TRBV27 and TRBJ2-2; D possibly uses TRBD1 or TRBD2 (5 bases each). Trimming took 4 bases from V and 2 from J, leaving 8 bases between them. Germline V gene lookup returns CDR1 MNHEY and CDR2 SMNVEV (reference sequence). This CDR3 region has 14 residues. CDR3 bases: TGTGCCAGCAGTTCGGGGCTTAACACCGGGGAGCTGTTTTTT. Amino acid sequence: CASSSGLNTGELFF.

This chain connects TRBV20-1 to TRBJ1-2; D not certain. The CDR3 length is 11 residues. The germline V and J ends were trimmed by 5 bases and 6 bases, with 10 bases remaining between them. The germline V gene encodes CDR1 DFQATT and CDR2 SNEGSKA (reference sequence). As DNA, the CDR3 is TGCAGTGCTGGTCGGAGGGATGGCTACACCTTC. This translates into CSAGRRDGYTF.

V and J are TRBV11-2 and TRBJ2-1, with TRBD2 matching over 9 bases. The trim removed 5 bases at V and 9 bases at J, leaving 8 bases unmatched. The CDR3 totals 14 residues. The V gene's germline CDR1 is SGHAT and CDR2 FQNNGV. The DNA for the CDR3 is TGTGCCAGCAGCCGTGGACTAGCGAACAGTGAGCAGTTCTTC. This encodes CASSRGLANSEQFF.

The rearrangement joins TRBV5-1 to TRBJ1-2; D is unclear. Trimming removed 0 bases at V and 8 bases at J, with 14 bases between. This CDR3 is 14 amino acids long. Germline V gene lookup returns CDR1 SGHRS and CDR2 YFSETQ. CDR3 in amino acids: CASSLADVRRGYTF. For the CDR3, the DNA is TGCGCCAGCAGCTTGGCCGATGTACGAAGGGGCTACACCTTC.

V gene TRBV7-2 combines with J gene TRBJ1-1; TRBD1 agrees at 8 bases. Germline V CDR1 and CDR2: SGHTA, FQGNSA. The length of the CDR3 is 19 residues. V shed 4 bases, J shed 2 bases, and the junction held 18 bases outside the gene matches. CDR3 region: CASSSRNWDRRRLNTEAFF. The CDR3 DNA follows: TGTGCCAGCAGCTCCAGAAACTGGGACAGGCGGAGGTTAAACACTGAAGCTTTCTTT.

The chain uses TRBV19 and TRBJ2-2; TRBD1 matches at 8 bases. Germline V lookup: CDR1 LNHDA, CDR2 SQIVND (reference sequence). The CDR3 runs to 16 residues. The ends lost 7 bases at V and 1 base at J; junction bases unmatched: 8. The CDR3 nucleotides are TGTGCCAGTACTAGGACAGGGATATTGAACACCGGGGAGCTGTTTTTT. The encoded protein is CASTRTGILNTGELFF.

The rearrangement uses TRBV2 and TRBJ2-7, with D perhaps assigned TRBD1 or TRBD2 (5 bases each). Trimming took off 6 bases at V and 0 bases at J, with 12 bases between the two ends. The germline V gene has CDR1 SNHLY and CDR2 FYNNEI. The CDR3 totals 14 residues. In DNA form, the CDR3 reads TGTGCCAGCAGGGCCTCGGGGCCCTCCTACGAGCAGTACTTC. As protein: CASRASGPSYEQYF.

This CDR3 reads CASSAGLSNQPQHF. DNA for the CDR3: TGTGCCAGCTCGGCGGGACTTAGCAATCAGCCCCAGCATTTT. V usage is TRBV6-5 and J usage is TRBJ1-5; TRBD1 might be the D (5 bases). The CDR3 extends over 14 amino acids. Trimming left V 8 bases short and J 0 bases short, with 11 bases between. The germline CDR1 and CDR2 sequences are MNHEY and SVGAGI.

The chain links TRBV30 to TRBJ1-6; the D gene is possibly TRBD1 (6 bases). The V gene lost 7 bases and the J gene lost 7 bases, with 17 bases spanning the gap. This CDR3 contains 14 residues. CDR1 is GTSNPN and CDR2 is SVGIG in the germline V gene (reference sequence). The CDR3 DNA is TGTGCCTCGAGACGGGGGGCTCAAAATTCACCCCTCCACTTT. Protein sequence: CASRRGAQNSPLHF. Using reference TRBV30 and TRBJ1-6 for the parts outside the CDR3, the full variable domain is SQTIHQWPATLVQPVGSPLSLECTVEGTSNPNLYWYRQAAGRGLQLLFYSVGIGQISSEVPQNLSASRPQDRQFILSSKKLLLSDSGFYLCASRRGAQNSPLHFGNGTRLTVT.

The rearrangement joins TRBV25-1 to TRBJ2-7; TRBD2 aligns across 11 bases. V was pared by 8 bases and J by 0 bases, with 6 bases of the junction left unmatched. This CDR3 is built from 15 residues. Germline values: CDR1 MGHDK, CDR2 SYGVNS. CDR3: CASSRLAGSSYEQYF. Written as DNA, the CDR3 is TGTGCCAGCTCCAGACTAGCGGGGAGCTCCTACGAGCAGTACTTC.

The chain joins TRBV10-2 to TRBJ1-2; D gene ambiguous. Germline loops: CDR1 WSHSY, CDR2 SAAADI. The CDR3 consists of 15 residues. With 3 bases removed from V and 4 bases from J, the gap between germline ends came to 15 bases. CDR3: CASSDSYSPLYGYTF. The CDR3 DNA sequence: TGCGCCAGCAGTGACTCCTACAGCCCTCTCTATGGCTACACCTTC.